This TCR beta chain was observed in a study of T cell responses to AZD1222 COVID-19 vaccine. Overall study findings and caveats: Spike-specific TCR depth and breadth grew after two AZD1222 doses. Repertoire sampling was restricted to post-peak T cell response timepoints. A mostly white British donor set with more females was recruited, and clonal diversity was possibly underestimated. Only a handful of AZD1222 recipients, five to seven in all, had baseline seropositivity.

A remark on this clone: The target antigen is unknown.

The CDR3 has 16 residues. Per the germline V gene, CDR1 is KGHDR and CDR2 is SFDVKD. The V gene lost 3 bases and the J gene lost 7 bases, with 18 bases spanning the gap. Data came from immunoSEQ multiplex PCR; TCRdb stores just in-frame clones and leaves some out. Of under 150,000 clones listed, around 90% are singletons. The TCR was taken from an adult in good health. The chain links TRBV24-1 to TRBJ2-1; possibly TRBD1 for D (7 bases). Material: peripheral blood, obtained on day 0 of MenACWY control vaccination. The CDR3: CATSDTPPQGGNEQFF. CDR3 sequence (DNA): TGTGCCACCAGTGATACCCCCCCCCAGGGGGGTAATGAGCAGTTCTTC.